Listed below are T cell receptor beta chains from one sample, sequenced in a study of blood T cell repertoires in COVID-19. Clones were read by immunoSEQ multiplex PCR, and TCRdb kept only the in-frame ones, dropping some. The table includes 300,000 to 400,000 clones, approximately 88% detected once. Material: peripheral blood. The source of these receptors is a woman aged 25 to 39 with COVID-19, enrolled during active disease. The CDR3 runs from the conserved cysteine through the conserved F or W. The order of the fields is CDR3 protein, CDR3 DNA, clone size, D gene, J gene, V gene. A D gene is named only where the DNA matches it firmly. Only some rows state a clone size, as once, few, many or a class for expanded clones.

CATSDPWTTNTGELFF,TGTGCCACCAGTGATCCTTGGACAACGAACACCGGGGAGCTGTTTTTT,NA,NA,TRBJ2-2,TRBV24-1
CASSLYAGGKETQYF,TGTGCCAGCAGCTTGTATGCGGGGGGTAAAGAGACCCAGTACTTC,NA,TRBD2,TRBJ2-5,TRBV5-4
CASRGQGHYGYTF,TGTGCCAGCAGGGGACAGGGGCACTATGGCTACACCTTC,NA,TRBD1,TRBJ1-2,TRBV7-2
CASSEGVRQETQYF,TGTGCCAGCAGTGAGGGCGTCCGCCAAGAGACCCAGTACTTC,NA,NA,TRBJ2-5,TRBV25-1
CASSYRDNEQFF,TGCGCCAGCAGCTACAGGGACAATGAGCAGTTCTTC,once,NA,TRBJ2-1,TRBV5-1
CASSQDTGGPEAFF,TGTGCCAGCAGCCAAGATACCGGGGGGCCTGAAGCTTTCTTT,NA,NA,TRBJ1-1,TRBV3-1/TRBV3-2
CASSQDTAGLRYGYTF,TGCGCCAGCAGCCAAGACACCGCGGGCCTCCGCTATGGCTACACCTTC,NA,NA,TRBJ1-2,TRBV4-1
CASSFQGTGNTIYF,TGTGCCAGCAGTTTCCAGGGCACTGGAAACACCATATATTTT,NA,NA,TRBJ1-3,TRBV28
CASSLRGYRDTEAFF,TGTGCCAGCAGCTTAAGGGGGTATAGGGACACTGAAGCTTTCTTT,NA,NA,TRBJ1-1,TRBV7-2
CASSPQTGTEAFF,TGTGCCAGCAGTCCTCAGACAGGGACTGAAGCTTTCTTT,NA,TRBD1,TRBJ1-1,TRBV6-7